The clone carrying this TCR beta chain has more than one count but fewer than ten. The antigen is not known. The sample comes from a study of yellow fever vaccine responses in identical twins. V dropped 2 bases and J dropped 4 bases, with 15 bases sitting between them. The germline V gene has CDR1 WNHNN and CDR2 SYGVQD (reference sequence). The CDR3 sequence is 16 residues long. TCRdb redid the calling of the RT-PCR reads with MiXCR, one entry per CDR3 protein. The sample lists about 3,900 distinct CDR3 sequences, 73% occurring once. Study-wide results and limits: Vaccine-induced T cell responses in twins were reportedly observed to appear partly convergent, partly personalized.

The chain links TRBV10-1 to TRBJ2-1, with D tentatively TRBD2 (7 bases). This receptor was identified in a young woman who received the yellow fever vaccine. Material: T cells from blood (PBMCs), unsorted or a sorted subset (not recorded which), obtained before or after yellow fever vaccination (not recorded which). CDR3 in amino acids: CASSERRGPPYNEQFF. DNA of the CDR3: TGCGCCAGCAGTGAGAGGCGGGGGCCGCCTTACAATGAGCAGTTCTTC.